The 7 T cell receptor beta chains presented below share a single source sample, sequenced in a study of blood T cell repertoires in COVID-19. Sequencing used immunoSEQ multiplex PCR; TCRdb keeps in-frame clones, though not all of them. This sample has more than 85,000 clones; approximately 87% occur once, and the top ten carry around a sixth. Sample: peripheral blood. Receptors were obtained from a woman between 55 and 75 years old with acute or convalescent COVID-19.

The chain uses TRBV28 and TRBJ1-1; no definite D call. V lost 5 bases and J lost 2, with 12 bases in between. The germline V gene encodes CDR1 MDHEN and CDR2 SYDVKM. This CDR3 has 14 amino acids. DNA of the CDR3: TGTGCCAGCAGTCTACCGGGTCTTAACACTGAAGCTTTCTTT. The encoded protein is CASSLPGLNTEAFF.

The V gene is TRBV11-2, the J gene TRBJ2-7; 10 bases align to TRBD2. With 8 bases clipped from V and 5 bases from J, the junction kept 3 bases outside the gene matches. Germline CDR1 reads SGHAT; CDR2 reads FQNNGV. The length of the CDR3 is 12 residues. Here the CDR3 DNA reads TGTGCCAGCCAGCGGGAGGGAAACGAGCAGTACTTC. As protein: CASQREGNEQYF. Supplemented by reference TRBV11-2 and TRBJ2-7, the full variable domain reads EAGVAQSPRYKIIEKRQSVAFWCNPISGHATLYWYQQILGQGPKLLIQFQNNGVVDDSQLPKDRFSAERLKGVDSTLKIQPAKLEDSAVYLCASQREGNEQYFGPGTRLTVT.

The chain couples TRBV20-1 to TRBJ2-2; the D gene is possibly TRBD2 (7 bases). Germline values: CDR1 DFQATT, CDR2 SNEGSKA (reference sequence). Trimming removed 6 bases at V and 4 bases at J, with 18 bases between. The CDR3 has 15 amino acids. The CDR3 region is CSASAGGPGTGELFF. In DNA, the CDR3 is TGCAGTGCAAGTGCCGGGGGGCCGGGCACCGGGGAGCTGTTTTTT.

The chain joins TRBV6-5 to TRBJ1-1; TRBD1 agrees at 7 bases. Trimming took 6 bases from V and 3 from J; bases not matched to a gene: 7. Germline CDR1 MNHEY, CDR2 SVGAGI. The CDR3 length is 14 residues. The CDR3 is CASRAGGSYTEAFF. CDR3 nucleotides: TGTGCCAGCAGGGCAGGGGGGTCTTACACTGAAGCTTTCTTT.

This chain connects TRBV3-1 (or the pseudogene TRBV3-2) to TRBJ1-2; possible D gene TRBD1, 6 bases. This CDR3 has 14 amino acids. The V gene's germline CDR1 is LGHDT and CDR2 YNNKEL (reference sequence). V lost 2 bases and J lost 3, with 10 bases in between. For the CDR3, the DNA is TGTGCCAGCAGCCAAACAGGGAATTACTATGGCTACACCTTC. It codes for CASSQTGNYYGYTF.

The chain employs TRBV11-2 and TRBJ2-1; D is perhaps TRBD2 (6 bases). The CDR3 runs to 17 residues. CDR1 SGHAT and CDR2 FQNNGV come from the germline V gene. V lost 6 bases and J lost 0, with 18 bases in between. CDR3 nucleotides: TGTGCCAGCAGGCCATTTGGGGGGTTAACCTCCTACAATGAGCAGTTCTTC. Translation: CASRPFGGLTSYNEQFF. Full variable domain (remainder filled in from reference TRBV11-2 and TRBJ2-1): EAGVAQSPRYKIIEKRQSVAFWCNPISGHATLYWYQQILGQGPKLLIQFQNNGVVDDSQLPKDRFSAERLKGVDSTLKIQPAKLEDSAVYLCASRPFGGLTSYNEQFFGPGTRLTVL.

This sequence joins TRBV3-1 (or the pseudogene TRBV3-2) and TRBJ1-3, with 8 bases lining up with TRBD1. V was pared by 4 bases and J by 0 bases, with 8 bases of the junction left unmatched. This CDR3 has 17 amino acids. Germline loops: CDR1 LGHDT, CDR2 YNNKEL (reference sequence). The CDR3 protein is CASSPPGQVISGNTIYF. The CDR3 bases are TGTGCCAGCAGCCCGCCGGGACAGGTGATCTCTGGAAACACCATATATTTT.